Below are 16 T cell receptor beta chains sequenced from a single sample in a study of blood T cells in healthy people across ages. With a J-beta primer mix and a sample-barcoded 5' primer, a second PCR ran about 7 to 12 cycles. A single record per CDR3 protein comes from TCRdb applying MiXCR to the 5' RACE reads. The table includes over 1,500,000 distinct CDR3 sequences, around 40% detected once. Sequenced material: blood. The receptors here all came from a human donor in good health.

V and J are TRBV20-1 and TRBJ1-4; 7 nucleotides line up with TRBD1. The CDR3 is 14 residues long. The J segment lost 6 bases and the V segment lost 3 bases, leaving 7 bases of the junction unmatched. The V gene's germline CDR1 is DFQATT and CDR2 SNEGSKA (reference sequence). The CDR3 sequence: CSASGGQGDEKLFF. As DNA, the CDR3 is TGCAGTGCTAGTGGGGGTCAGGGGGATGAAAAACTGTTTTTT.

The gene calls are TRBV12-3 or TRBV12-4 and TRBJ1-1; 10 positions agree with TRBD1. With V trimmed by 8 bases and J by 2 bases, 8 bases remained unmatched. The CDR3 sequence is 15 residues long. The CDR3 is CASGRQGAFNTEAFF. CDR3 in DNA: TGTGCCAGCGGACGACAGGGGGCATTCAACACTGAAGCTTTCTTT.

V gene TRBV20-1 combines with J gene TRBJ2-5; D is unclear. The germline V gene has CDR1 DFQATT and CDR2 SNEGSKA (reference sequence). The CDR3 has 14 residues. V gave up 1 base and J gave up 1 base, with 10 bases separating them. The CDR3 loop reads CSARAMSVQETQYF. In DNA form, the CDR3 reads TGCAGTGCTAGAGCGATGAGTGTCCAAGAGACCCAGTACTTC.

The chain uses TRBV4-1 and TRBJ1-5, with D unresolved. The CDR3 is 14 amino acids. The V and J ends lost 1 base and 4 bases respectively, with 8 bases between them. Germline V gives CDR1 MGHRA, CDR2 YSYEKL. The CDR3 coding sequence is TGCGCCAGCAGCCAAGTAGTTGAAAATCAGCCCCAGCATTTT. Protein: CASSQVVENQPQHF.

V and J are TRBV20-1 and TRBJ2-3; no definite D call. Trimming shortened V by 0 bases and J by 1 base, and 8 bases separated the two germline ends. Germline-derived CDR1 and CDR2 are DFQATT and SNEGSKA (reference sequence). The CDR3 consists of 14 residues. The CDR3: CSARDYSRTDTQYF. The DNA for the CDR3 is TGCAGTGCTAGAGATTACAGCCGCACAGATACGCAGTATTTT.

This clonotype occurred a few times. CDR3 nucleotide sequence: TGTGCCAGCAGTTTAAAGTATCCTAGCGGGGGGTTCTTC. Translating it yields CASSLKYPSGGFF. The chain has TRBV12-3 or TRBV12-4 and TRBJ2-1, with 10 nucleotides matching TRBD2. The CDR3 loop spans 13 amino acids. V was clipped by 2 bases and J by 15 bases; unmatched bases: 7.

This sequence joins TRBV20-1 and TRBJ1-2; D ambiguous. CDR1 is DFQATT, CDR2 SNEGSKA, per germline (reference sequence). The CDR3 covers 11 residues. The V end lost 7 bases, the J end lost 8 bases, and 14 bases lay between the germline ends. CDR3 bases: TGCAGTGGACCGAATGAGGGCGGCTACACCTTC. Amino acid sequence: CSGPNEGGYTF.

The V call is TRBV12-3 or TRBV12-4, the J call TRBJ2-4; D perhaps matches TRBD2 (6 bases). With the DNA end fitting TRBJ2-7 better, the J assignment may be wrong. This CDR3 is built from 13 residues. This CDR3 is CASTQGLYYEQYF. CDR3 DNA sequence: TGTGCCAGCACCCAGGGACTTTACTACGAGCAGTACTTC.

This clonotype was seen only a few times. The rearrangement links TRBV7-9 to TRBJ1-5; a weak D match, TRBD1 (6 bases). CDR3 size: 16 residues. Germline V CDR1 and CDR2: SEHNR, FQNEAQ (reference sequence). V was trimmed by 1 base and J by 2 bases, leaving 12 bases between them. The CDR3 coding sequence is TGTGCCAGCAGCTTAGGATTCAGGGGACGCAATCAGCCCCAGCATTTT. Its protein product is CASSLGFRGRNQPQHF.

This chain joins TRBV6-2 or TRBV6-3 and TRBJ1-1, with D possibly being TRBD1 (6 bases). V lost 2 bases and J lost 4, with 11 bases in between. The CDR3 length is 14 residues. Germline loops: CDR1 MNHEY, CDR2 SVGEGT. The CDR3 spells CASSYGGAVTEAFF. For the CDR3, the DNA is TGTGCCAGCAGTTACGGGGGCGCGGTCACTGAAGCTTTCTTT.

V usage is TRBV3-1 and J usage is TRBJ2-5; a weak D match, TRBD2 (5 bases). Germline CDR1 LGHDT, CDR2 YNNKEL (reference sequence). V lost 4 bases, J lost 2 bases, and 14 bases lay in between. This CDR3 spans 15 amino acids. The CDR3 loop is CASSPSPGVQETQYF. The CDR3 nucleotides are TGTGCCAGCAGCCCGAGCCCCGGGGTGCAAGAGACCCAGTACTTC.

With regard to this clonotype: An end of the junction differs from the germline gene, which may be a read error. V is TRBV9 and J is TRBJ1-2, with D hard to call. This CDR3 region has 16 residues. Germline loops: CDR1 SGDLS, CDR2 YYNGEE. CDR3: CANSVDMGAREYGYTF. CDR3 DNA sequence: TGTGCCAACAGCGTAGACATGGGAGCTCGGGAATATGGCTACACCTTC.

This clonotype was seen a handful of times. V is TRBV20-1 and J is TRBJ2-1, with TRBD1 matching 8 bases. J lost 7 bases, V lost 5 bases, and 13 bases had no gene match. The CDR3 runs 15 residues. Germline values: CDR1 DFQATT, CDR2 SNEGSKA (reference sequence). DNA of the CDR3: TGCAGTGCTCCGGTGCTCGGGACAGGTGGAAATGAGCAGTTCTTC. Translated, it gives CSAPVLGTGGNEQFF.

J is TRBJ2-5 and V is TRBV25-1; the match to TRBD1 covers 10 bases. TRBJ2-7 matches the DNA end more closely, so the J call is doubtful. This CDR3 is 15 amino acids long. Per the germline V gene, CDR1 is MGHDK and CDR2 is SYGVNS. The CDR3 DNA sequence: TGTGCCAGCAGTGACGGCGGGACAGGGGTCTACGAGCAGTACTTC. Its protein product is CASSDGGTGVYEQYF.

This clonotype was detected only a few times. This CDR3 is CASSYSPASGGNEQFF. The CDR3 bases are TGTGCCAGCAGTTACTCTCCGGCTAGCGGGGGAAATGAGCAGTTCTTC. The chain combines TRBV6-5 with TRBJ2-1; 10 bases match TRBD2. Per the germline V gene, CDR1 is MNHEY and CDR2 is SVGAGI. The CDR3 consists of 16 residues. The V gene end was trimmed by 0 bases and the J gene end by 7 bases; junction bases not matched to a gene: 6.

The chain employs TRBV28 and TRBJ2-7; possible D gene TRBD2, 5 bases. V was cut by 3 bases and J by 2 bases, with 11 bases left in between. This CDR3 region has 14 residues. CDR1 is MDHEN, CDR2 SYDVKM, per germline. CDR3: CASSFEGNTYEQYF. CDR3 DNA sequence: TGTGCCAGCAGTTTTGAGGGTAACACCTACGAGCAGTACTTC.